The present T cell receptor beta chain was sequenced within a study of human T cells and chemical hapten exposure. This clonotype appeared a few times. MiXCR was run by TCRdb on the RACE reads, yielding one entry per CDR3 protein. The table shows under 300,000 distinct CDR3 sequences, with about 9% occurring only once. The time point here: pre-sensitization, week 0. Noted treatment: therapeutic diphenylcyclopropenone sensitization with weekly scalp DPC. Sample donors consisted of patients with alopecia, aged 18 to 70 years, who were suitable for DPC. This CDR3 has 12 amino acids. Per germline, CDR1 DFQATT and CDR2 SNEGSKA (reference sequence). V was shortened by 3 bases and J by 7 bases, with 12 bases between the two germline ends.

The chain links TRBV20-1 to TRBJ1-1, with D perhaps matching TRBD1 (5 bases). Sequencing was performed on whole blood, taken in connection with sensitization to the hapten diphenylcyclopropenone (DPC). The clonotype comes from a woman aged 40-49 years with alopecia areata. Some clones in this sample may be carry-over from other donors' samples. The CDR3 reads CSASRDWVEAFF. CDR3 in DNA: TGCAGTGCTAGCAGGGATTGGGTTGAAGCTTTCTTT.